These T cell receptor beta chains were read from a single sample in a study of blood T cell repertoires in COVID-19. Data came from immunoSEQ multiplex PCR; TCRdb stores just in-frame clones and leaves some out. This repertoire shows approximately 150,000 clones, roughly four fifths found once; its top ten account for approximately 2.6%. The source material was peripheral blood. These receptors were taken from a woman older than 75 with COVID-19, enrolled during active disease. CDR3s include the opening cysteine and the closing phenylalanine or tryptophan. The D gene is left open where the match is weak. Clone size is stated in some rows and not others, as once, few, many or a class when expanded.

TGTGCCAGCACCCGCCCCGGACTAGCGGAGTTCACAGATACGCAGTATTTT CASTRPGLAEFTDTQYF TRBD2 TRBV28 - TRBJ2-3
TGTGCCAGCAGAGTATGGTTAGCGGGAGTTGGTAATGAGCAGTTCTTC CASRVWLAGVGNEQFF TRBD2 TRBV7-9 - TRBJ2-1
TGTGCCAGCAGCGCCCGGACTAGCGGGAACACAGATACGCAGTATTTT CASSARTSGNTDTQYF TRBD2 TRBV9 - TRBJ2-3
TGCGCCAGCAGCTTGGCCGAGACAGGGTGCTCCCTCCGGCGGGAGGGCCTCTACGAGCAGTACTTC CASSLAETGCSLRREGLYEQYF TRBD2 TRBV5-1 - TRBJ2-7
TGTGCCAGTAGTATGGGGCTAGCGATTCTCACAGATACGCAGTATTTT CASSMGLAILTDTQYF - TRBV19 once TRBJ2-3
TGTGCCAGCAGCGTACCAGGGAACACAGATACGCAGTATTTT CASSVPGNTDTQYF - TRBV9 - TRBJ2-3
TGTGCCGCCCGGTCGGGGGAGACCCAGTACTTC CAARSGETQYF - TRBV10-3 - TRBJ2-5
TGTGCCACCCAAACGCGGAGCTACACCTTC CATQTRSYTF - TRBV7-9 - TRBJ1-2
TGTGCCAGTAGTCCCGAACACAGGGTAGGCTCTGGAAACACCATATATTTT CASSPEHRVGSGNTIYF - TRBV19 - TRBJ1-3
TGTGCCACCAGCAGAGATGGGACAGGGTTTTCTGAAGCTTTCTTT CATSRDGTGFSEAFF TRBD1 TRBV15 - TRBJ1-1
TGTGCCAGCAGCGGCTCCCGCCTTGATACGCAGTATTTT CASSGSRLDTQYF - TRBV21-1 - TRBJ2-3
TGTGCCACCAGCAGAGATTCCCCCGGGGCCGGGGAGCTGTTTTTT CATSRDSPGAGELFF - TRBV15 - TRBJ2-2
TGTGCCAGCAGTTCTCAGGGATTGGGGGAGCAGTACTTC CASSSQGLGEQYF - TRBV27 few TRBJ2-7
TGTGCCAGCAGCCAAGGCAGGGGCAACTATGGCTACACCTTC CASSQGRGNYGYTF - TRBV3-1/TRBV3-2 - TRBJ1-2
TGTGCCAGCAGCTTTAGCGCACACTACGAGCAGTACTTC CASSFSAHYEQYF - TRBV7-2 - TRBJ2-7
TGCGCCAGCAGCCGGGAGGACGTATCTGGAAACACCATATATTTT CASSREDVSGNTIYF - TRBV4-1 few TRBJ1-3
TGTGCCAGCAGTCTATTAGCGGGGTCCACAGATACGCAGTATTTT CASSLLAGSTDTQYF TRBD2 TRBV27 once TRBJ2-3
TGTGCCAGCTCGCCTAATAACTACGAGCAGTACTTC CASSPNNYEQYF - TRBV18 - TRBJ2-7
TGTGCCAGCAGCTCGGGACAGCTCACAGATACGCAGTATTTT CASSSGQLTDTQYF TRBD1 TRBV7-3 - TRBJ2-3
TGTGCCAGCAGTTACTACGGACAGGGGATTAATGAAAAACTGTTTTTT CASSYYGQGINEKLFF TRBD1 TRBV6-6 - TRBJ1-4
TGTGCCAGCAGCCAAGATCGGACTAGCGGGAGCATGGACTTC CASSQDRTSGSMDF TRBD2 TRBV4-2 once TRBJ2-4
TGTGCCAGCAGCGTAGAAGCGGTACCGCAGTATTTT CASSVEAVPQYF - TRBV9 - TRBJ2-3
TGTGCCAGCTCACCACTGCGGGCCGGGGAGCTGTTTTTT CASSPLRAGELFF - TRBV18 - TRBJ2-2
TGTGCCAGCAGCCAGCGGGGGGCATCCTATAATTCACCCCTCCACTTT CASSQRGASYNSPLHF - TRBV14 - TRBJ1-6
TGTGCCAGCAGTTACTTAAGGGGGACTGAAGCTTTCTTT CASSYLRGTEAFF - TRBV6-2/TRBV6-3 - TRBJ1-1
TGTGCCAGCAGCTTAAATGCGGCCACAGATACGCAGTATTTT CASSLNAATDTQYF - TRBV7-3 - TRBJ2-3
TGCGCCAGCAGCTTGTATTTGGGCGGGTATGGCTACACCTTC CASSLYLGGYGYTF - TRBV5-1 once TRBJ1-2
TGTGCCAGCAGTGATATTGGGACAGCCACTTACGAGCAGTACTTC CASSDIGTATYEQYF TRBD1 TRBV2 - TRBJ2-7
TGTGCCAGCTCTCCGGGACAGGGATCCTCTGGGGCCAACGTCCTGACTTTC CASSPGQGSSGANVLTF TRBD1 TRBV18 - TRBJ2-6
TGTGCCAGCAGCCCCGGGACTAGCGGGGGGGCACGGACCGGGGAGCTGTTTTTT CASSPGTSGGARTGELFF TRBD2 TRBV5-4 - TRBJ2-2
TGTGCCAGCGGATCCTACAGGGATCTTTTCACAGATACGCAGTATTTT CASGSYRDLFTDTQYF - TRBV5-4 - TRBJ2-3
TGTGCCAGTAGTTTCTACCGGGACTCCGAAGCTTTCTTT CASSFYRDSEAFF - TRBV19 - TRBJ1-1
TGTGCCAGCAGCCCTACTAGCGGGAGGGGCCACGAGCAGTACTTC CASSPTSGRGHEQYF TRBD2 TRBV7-3 - TRBJ2-7
TGTGCCAGCAGCGATGGTCGGGGGAACTATGGCTACACCTTC CASSDGRGNYGYTF - TRBV5-4 - TRBJ1-2
TGTGCCAGCAGCCAAGGGTTGACTAGCGGCCTCCGGGAGACCCAGTACTTC CASSQGLTSGLRETQYF TRBD2 TRBV3-1/TRBV3-2 few TRBJ2-5
TGTGCCAGCAGTGAGTCTAGCGGGAGGCGGAATGAGCAGTTCTTC CASSESSGRRNEQFF TRBD2 TRBV6-1 few TRBJ2-1
TGTGCCAGTAGTTCCCGGGGGGGAGAGACCCAGTACTTC CASSSRGGETQYF TRBD2 TRBV19 - TRBJ2-5
TGTGCCAGCAGTTCGGCGGTGAGCACAGATACGCAGTATTTT CASSSAVSTDTQYF - TRBV6-2/TRBV6-3 - TRBJ2-3
TGTGCCAGCTCACCCTTCGAGGCCTACGAGCAGTACTTC CASSPFEAYEQYF - TRBV18 - TRBJ2-7
TGTGCCACCAGTGATTCCCCCCCAACCGGGGAGCTGTTTTTT CATSDSPPTGELFF - TRBV24-1 few TRBJ2-2
TGCAGTGCTAGTAGCGGGGGCACAGATACGCAGTATTTT CSASSGGTDTQYF TRBD2 TRBV20-1 - TRBJ2-3
TGTGCCTGGAGTGCAGATTATAGCAATCAGCCCCAGCATTTT CAWSADYSNQPQHF - TRBV30 - TRBJ1-5
TGTGCCAGCAGCCAAGGTTTTGAGCTCCCTAAGTTCTTC CASSQGFELPKFF - TRBV3-1/TRBV3-2 - TRBJ2-1
TGTGCCTGGTCCAGGGGGCCCGGGGAGCTGTTTTTT CAWSRGPGELFF TRBD1 TRBV30 few TRBJ2-2
TGCGCCAGTAAAGGCCGGGCAGATACGCAGTATTTT CASKGRADTQYF - TRBV5-1 once TRBJ2-3
TGTGCCAGCAAAGTAAGGACTGGCAGGAACCAGCCCCAGCATTTT CASKVRTGRNQPQHF - TRBV2 - TRBJ1-5
TGTGCCAGCTCCCCCGGGACTACCACTTACGAGCAGTACTTC CASSPGTTTYEQYF TRBD2 TRBV18 - TRBJ2-7
TGTGCCAGCACCCTCATGACAGGTTACGAGCAGTACTTC CASTLMTGYEQYF - TRBV12-3/TRBV12-4 - TRBJ2-7
TGTGCCAGCAGACCTTTCACAGACAGGGTGGGTTACGAGCAGTACTTC CASRPFTDRVGYEQYF TRBD1 TRBV27 - TRBJ2-7
TGTGCCAGCAGCACCCGTTTCCTAACGGGGGAATACAATGAGCAGTTCTTC CASSTRFLTGEYNEQFF - TRBV6-4 - TRBJ2-1
TGTGCCAGCAGTTACTCCCAGGGTCACGGCGGCTACACCTTC CASSYSQGHGGYTF - TRBV6-5 - TRBJ1-2
TGTGCCAGCAATTCCTACTACGAGCAGTACTTC CASNSYYEQYF - TRBV2 - TRBJ2-7
TGTGCCAGCAGTGAGCGGCTAGCGGGGGGGAATGAGCAGTTCTTC CASSERLAGGNEQFF TRBD2 TRBV25-1 - TRBJ2-1
TGTGCCAGCAGCCCAGGACTAGCCCCATTGAATGAGCAGTTCTTC CASSPGLAPLNEQFF TRBD2 TRBV11-3 - TRBJ2-1